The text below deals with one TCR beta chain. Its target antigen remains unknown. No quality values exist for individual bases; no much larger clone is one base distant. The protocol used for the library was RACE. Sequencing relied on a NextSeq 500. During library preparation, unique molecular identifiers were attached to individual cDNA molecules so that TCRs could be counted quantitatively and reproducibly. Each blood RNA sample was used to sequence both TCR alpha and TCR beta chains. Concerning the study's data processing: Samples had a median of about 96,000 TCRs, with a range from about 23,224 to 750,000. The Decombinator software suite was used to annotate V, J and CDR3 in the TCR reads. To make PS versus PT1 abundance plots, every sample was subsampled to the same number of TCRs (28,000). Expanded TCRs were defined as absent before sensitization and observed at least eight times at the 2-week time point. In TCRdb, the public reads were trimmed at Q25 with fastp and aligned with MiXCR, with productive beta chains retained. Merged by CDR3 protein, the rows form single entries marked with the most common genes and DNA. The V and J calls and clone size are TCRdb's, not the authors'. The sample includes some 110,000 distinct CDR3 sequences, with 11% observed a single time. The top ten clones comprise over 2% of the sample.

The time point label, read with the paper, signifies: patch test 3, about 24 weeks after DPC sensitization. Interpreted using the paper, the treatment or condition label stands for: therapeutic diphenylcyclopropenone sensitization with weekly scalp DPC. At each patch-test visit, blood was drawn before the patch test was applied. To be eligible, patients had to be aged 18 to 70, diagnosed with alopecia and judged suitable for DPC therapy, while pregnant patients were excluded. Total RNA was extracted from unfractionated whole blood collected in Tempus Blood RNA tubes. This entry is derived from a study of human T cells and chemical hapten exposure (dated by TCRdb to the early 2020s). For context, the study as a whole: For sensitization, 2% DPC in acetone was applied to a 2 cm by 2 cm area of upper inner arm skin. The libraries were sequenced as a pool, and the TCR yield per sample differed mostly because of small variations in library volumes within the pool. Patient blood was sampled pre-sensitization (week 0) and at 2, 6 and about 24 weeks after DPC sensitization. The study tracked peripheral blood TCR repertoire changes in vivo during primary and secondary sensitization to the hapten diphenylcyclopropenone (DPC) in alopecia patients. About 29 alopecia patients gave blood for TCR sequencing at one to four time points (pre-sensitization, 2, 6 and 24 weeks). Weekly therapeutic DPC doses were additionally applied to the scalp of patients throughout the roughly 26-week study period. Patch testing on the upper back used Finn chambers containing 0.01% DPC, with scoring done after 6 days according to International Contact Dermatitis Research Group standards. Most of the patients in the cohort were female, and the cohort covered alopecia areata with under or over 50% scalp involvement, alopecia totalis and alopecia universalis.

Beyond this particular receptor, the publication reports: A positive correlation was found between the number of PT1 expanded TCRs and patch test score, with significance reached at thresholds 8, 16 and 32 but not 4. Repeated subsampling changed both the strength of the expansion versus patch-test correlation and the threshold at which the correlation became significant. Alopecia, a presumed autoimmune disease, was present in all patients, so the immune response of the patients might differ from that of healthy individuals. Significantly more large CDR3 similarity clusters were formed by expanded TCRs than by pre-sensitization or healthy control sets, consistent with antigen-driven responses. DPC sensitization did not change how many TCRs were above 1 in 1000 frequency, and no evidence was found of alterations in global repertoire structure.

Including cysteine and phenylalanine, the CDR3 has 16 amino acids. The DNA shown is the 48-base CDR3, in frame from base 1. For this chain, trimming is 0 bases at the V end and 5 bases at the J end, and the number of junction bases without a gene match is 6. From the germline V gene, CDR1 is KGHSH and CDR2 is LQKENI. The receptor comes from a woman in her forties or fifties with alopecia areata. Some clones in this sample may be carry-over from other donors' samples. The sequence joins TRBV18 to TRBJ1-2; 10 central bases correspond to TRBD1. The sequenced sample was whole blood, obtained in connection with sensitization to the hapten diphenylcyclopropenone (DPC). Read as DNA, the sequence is TGTGCCAGCTCACCACCGTCGGACAGGGGGAAGTATGGCTACACCTTC. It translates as CASSPPSDRGKYGYTF.